This T cell receptor beta chain emerged from a study of blood T cells in healthy people across ages. Losses at the gene ends were 8 bases for V and 2 bases for J; bases not matched to a gene: 12. The CDR3 totals 16 residues. A J-beta primer mix and a sample-barcoded 5' primer were used in a second PCR of about 6 to 12 cycles. Each cDNA molecule was tagged by a template-switch adaptor with 12 random nucleotides. TCRdb independently ran MiXCR on the 5' RACE reads; one entry per CDR3 protein. This table holds about 650,000 distinct CDR3 sequences, about 34% found once. Each of the donors had approximately 10 milliliters of peripheral blood drawn into EDTA-treated Vacutainer tubes.

The clonotype was recovered from a woman over 75 in good health. Sequences were obtained from blood. The chain carries TRBV12-3 or TRBV12-4 and TRBJ1-2; 9 bases line up with TRBD1. The CDR3 nucleotides read TGTGCCAGCCATACAGGGGGCCTCGTGGGAAACTATGGCTACACCTTC. Translation gives CASHTGGLVGNYGYTF.